This T cell receptor beta chain is from a study of vaccination and CD4 T cells after COVID-19. Study as a whole: Convalescent patients were SARS-CoV-2 positive by nasal swab PCR; nine or ten mild, one severe. Median draw time for post-COVID samples was 101 days post-diagnosis (range 35 to 161). Cells received overlapping spike peptides from SARS-CoV-2, HCoV-NL63, HCoV-OC43 and HCoV-229E as stimulation.

Treatment reported: roughly ten-day PBMC culture with coronavirus spike peptide pools or control peptides (ViraFEST assay). PBMC cultures, at a few million cells per well, received about 9.3 IU/ml IL-2 and around 11 ug/ml peptide pools. This CDR3 has 17 amino acids. Unmatched junction bases numbered 9, after V lost 5 bases and J lost 1 base. Germline V lookup: CDR1 LNHNV, CDR2 YYDKDF (reference sequence). Concerning this clonotype: Antigen unknown.

An Oncomine TCR Beta short-read assay was used to sequence the DNA from cultured CD4+ T cells. MiXCR, run by TCRdb on the PCR reads, gives a single entry per CDR3 protein. The sample carries some 17,000 distinct CDR3 sequences, around three fifths recorded once. The sequencing sample was made of CD4+ T cells from blood, cultured in vitro. The chain is built from TRBV15 and TRBJ2-2; TRBD2 matches 8 bases. This receptor was obtained from a human donor who had recovered from COVID-19. The CDR3 loop is CATSRRPAGGNTGELFF. In DNA, the CDR3 is TGTGCCACCAGCCGCCGCCCGGCGGGAGGGAACACCGGGGAGCTGTTTTTT.